The 10 T cell receptor beta chains given below trace back to one sample, sequenced in a study of shared clonotypes between healthy human individuals. Assay used: immunoSEQ multiplex PCR; TCRdb lists only in-frame clones, some missing. Here the sample spans a few million clones, roughly 92% being singletons. Sequencing was performed on naive CD4+ T cells sorted from blood. The sample's subset: CD45RA+ positively selected. The receptors originated from a man aged 18-30 years in good health.

The chain is built from TRBV9 and TRBJ2-3; D perhaps matches TRBD2 (6 bases). The CDR3 spans 16 residues. Germline V CDR1 and CDR2: SGDLS, YYNGEE. V lost 2 bases to trimming and J lost 1 base, with 14 bases between them. The CDR3 is CASSVLGGERTDTQYF. The CDR3 DNA reads as TGTGCCAGCAGCGTCCTGGGGGGAGAGCGCACAGATACGCAGTATTTT.

The chain has TRBV19 and TRBJ1-5; 10 bases align to TRBD1. CDR1 LNHDA and CDR2 SQIVND come from the germline V gene (reference sequence). J was trimmed by 3 bases and V by 7 bases; bases with no gene match: 9. The CDR3 totals 16 residues. Here the CDR3 reads CASTPTGTGANQPQHF. The CDR3 DNA reads as TGTGCCAGTACTCCCACCGGGACAGGGGCCAATCAGCCCCAGCATTTT.

The chain's CDR3 is CASRPPDQPQHF. CDR3 nucleotides: TGTGCCAGCAGGCCCCCCGATCAGCCCCAGCATTTT. This chain joins TRBV28 and TRBJ1-5; D gene unclear. This CDR3 has 12 amino acids. Germline loops: CDR1 MDHEN, CDR2 SYDVKM. Trimming took 6 bases from V and 5 from J, leaving 8 bases between them.

The V and J genes are TRBV5-1 and TRBJ1-5, with a weak D call TRBD1 (6 bases). The germline V gene encodes CDR1 SGHRS and CDR2 YFSETQ. CDR3 size: 13 residues. The germline V and J ends were trimmed by 5 bases and 11 bases, with 17 bases remaining between them. The CDR3 DNA reads as TGCGCCAGCAGTCTGGACTGGGACACGGCCCAGCATTTT. It translates to CASSLDWDTAQHF.

The chain uses TRBV28 and TRBJ1-4; perhaps TRBD1 as D (5 bases). V dropped 4 bases and J dropped 0 bases, with 12 bases sitting between them. Germline V gene sequence: CDR1 MDHEN, CDR2 SYDVKM. The CDR3 has 16 amino acids. The CDR3 nucleotides read TGTGCCAGCAGTTCCCCCAGGGAGGCAACTAATGAAAAACTGTTTTTT. It codes for CASSSPREATNEKLFF.

The gene calls are TRBV28 and TRBJ1-1; a weak D match, TRBD1 (6 bases). Germline CDR1 and CDR2: MDHEN and SYDVKM. The CDR3 is 16 amino acids. Trimming left V 4 bases short and J 1 base short, with 16 bases between. The CDR3 bases are TGTGCCAGCAGTTCGCCCTCGACAGGACCGAACACTGAAGCTTTCTTT. It specifies CASSSPSTGPNTEAFF.

J is TRBJ2-7 and V is TRBV4-3; 10 nucleotides match TRBD1. This CDR3 region has 15 residues. Germline V gene lookup returns CDR1 LGHNA and CDR2 YSLEER. J gave up 2 bases and V 4 bases, and 5 bases lay outside the gene matches. CDR3 bases: TGCGCCAGCAGCCGAGGGACAGGGGACCCCTACGAGCAGTACTTC. Protein product: CASSRGTGDPYEQYF.

This chain links TRBV7-9 with TRBJ2-2, with D perhaps given as TRBD1 or TRBD2 (5 bases each). V gave up 5 bases and J gave up 3 bases, with 13 bases separating them. The CDR3 extends over 15 amino acids. Germline V gene data show CDR1 as SEHNR and CDR2 as FQNEAQ (reference sequence). The CDR3 nucleotides are TGTGCCAGCAGCCCCGGGACCAGTGACACCGGGGAGCTGTTTTTT. It codes for CASSPGTSDTGELFF.

The genes are TRBV7-2 and TRBJ2-6; 7 bases fit TRBD2. With 5 bases clipped from V and 3 bases from J, the junction kept 13 bases outside the gene matches. From germline, CDR1 is SGHTA and CDR2 FQGNSA. The CDR3 covers 18 residues. In DNA, the CDR3 is TGTGCCAGCAGCCCCCGATGGGCGGGAGTATATGGGGCCAACGTCCTGACTTTC. This codes for CASSPRWAGVYGANVLTF.

Notes on this clone: One end of the junction varies from germline; a read error may be responsible. This chain links TRBV6-6 with TRBJ1-1, with D tentatively TRBD1 (5 bases). The CDR3 totals 14 residues. The germline V gene encodes CDR1 MNHNY and CDR2 SVGAGI (reference sequence). As DNA, the CDR3 is TGTGCCAGCAGTCACTCGTCGGGGGACACTGAAGCTTTCTTT. Amino acids: CASSHSSGDTEAFF.